The next 13 T cell receptor beta chains were all read from a single sample in a study of T cell responses to AZD1222 COVID-19 vaccine. Clones were sequenced by immunoSEQ multiplex PCR, and TCRdb holds only the in-frame ones, with some missing. In the table there are more than 95,000 clones, around nine tenths of which are singletons. This material consisted of peripheral blood, taken 28 days after the second dose of the MenACWY control vaccine. All receptors derive from an adult who received the MenACWY meningococcal vaccine as a control.

The rearrangement uses TRBV18 and TRBJ2-5; D is tentatively TRBD1 or TRBD2 (5 bases each). Germline-derived CDR1 and CDR2 are KGHSH and LQKENI. The CDR3 has 15 residues. Trimming removed 6 bases from V and 4 bases from J, with 18 bases in between. The CDR3 sequence is CASSPDSGRLETQYF. The CDR3 DNA reads as TGTGCCAGCTCCCCGGATTCGGGGCGTTTAGAGACCCAGTACTTC.

The chain couples TRBV6-5 to TRBJ2-2; perhaps TRBD2 as D (5 bases). V was pared by 0 bases and J by 3 bases, with 5 bases between. Per germline, CDR1 MNHEY and CDR2 SVGAGI. This CDR3 spans 14 amino acids. CDR3 protein: CASSYSGDTGELFF. The CDR3 DNA reads TGTGCCAGCAGTTACTCGGGAGACACCGGGGAGCTGTTTTTT.

The gene calls are TRBV29-1 and TRBJ2-3; D is ambiguous. V was cut by 4 bases and J by 1 base, with 9 bases left in between. Germline CDR1 reads SQVTM; CDR2 reads ANQGSEA. CDR3 length: 13 amino acids. The DNA of the CDR3 is TGCAGCGTTGGTGCTTTCCGCACAGATACGCAGTATTTT. This encodes CSVGAFRTDTQYF.

The chain carries TRBV6-5 and TRBJ1-2; 7 nucleotides match TRBD1. The CDR3 sequence is 13 residues long. In germline, CDR1 is MNHEY, CDR2 SVGAGI. J gave up 8 bases and V 5 bases, and 8 bases lay outside the gene matches. The DNA for the CDR3 is TGTGCCAGCAGTCGCACAGGGGAGAGCGGCTACACCTTC. This translates into CASSRTGESGYTF.

This rearrangement joins TRBV4-3 to TRBJ2-7; D is perhaps TRBD1 or TRBD2 (6 bases each). From germline, CDR1 is LGHNA and CDR2 YSLEER. The CDR3 is 15 residues long. Deletions cut 0 bases from V and 3 bases from J, with 12 bases between. CDR3 region: CASSQDVGGIYEQYF. The CDR3, as DNA: TGCGCCAGCAGCCAAGACGTCGGGGGCATCTACGAGCAGTACTTC.

The CDR3 sequence: CASSQVGGGTRASPLHF. The CDR3 nucleotides are TGCGCCAGCAGCCAAGTTGGAGGGGGCACTCGGGCTTCACCCCTCCACTTT. The chain carries TRBV4-3 and TRBJ1-6; 7 bases fit TRBD1. The CDR3 sequence is 17 residues long. Trimming cost V 1 base and J 9 bases; bases outside gene matches: 12. CDR1 is LGHNA and CDR2 is YSLEER in the germline V gene.

This chain connects TRBV5-4 to TRBJ2-2; 11 bases are a match to TRBD1. This CDR3 is 17 amino acids long. Trimming cost V 3 bases and J 5 bases; bases outside gene matches: 9. Per germline, CDR1 SGHNT and CDR2 YYREEE (reference sequence). The CDR3 coding sequence is TGTGCCAGCAGCTCCAAGAGGGGGGACAGGGGGACCGGGGAGCTGTTTTTT. Amino acids: CASSSKRGDRGTGELFF.

CDR3 sequence: CASSLRWNTEAFF. The DNA of the CDR3 is TGTGCCAGCAGTTTAAGGTGGAACACTGAAGCTTTCTTT. The chain has TRBV12-3 or TRBV12-4 and TRBJ1-1; D remains unclear. Deletions cut 2 bases from V and 1 base from J, with 5 bases between. The CDR3 loop spans 13 amino acids.

This clone was counted between two and nine times. The CDR3 loop is CASSLAQNQPQHF. The CDR3 bases are TGTGCCAGCAGCTTAGCGCAGAATCAGCCCCAGCATTTT. J is TRBJ1-5 and V is TRBV7-9, with D hard to call. The V gene lost 0 bases and the J gene lost 4 bases, with 4 bases spanning the gap. CDR1 is SEHNR and CDR2 is FQNEAQ in the germline V gene (reference sequence). The CDR3 has 13 residues.

The chain links TRBV6-5 to TRBJ2-7; the D gene is possibly TRBD2 (6 bases). Germline CDR1 and CDR2: MNHEY and SVGAGI. This CDR3 is built from 15 residues. V shed 0 bases and J shed 3 bases, with 12 bases lying between them. This CDR3 is CASSYSYGGIYEQYF. The DNA of the CDR3 is TGTGCCAGCAGTTACTCATACGGGGGAATCTACGAGCAGTACTTC.

CDR3 residues: CASSQGVGTDTQYF. The CDR3 DNA reads as TGTGCCAGCAGCCAAGGTGTGGGCACAGATACGCAGTATTTT. The V and J genes are TRBV3-1 (or the pseudogene TRBV3-2) and TRBJ2-3; D not certain. Looked up from germline, CDR1 is LGHDT and CDR2 is YNNKEL (reference sequence). This CDR3 is built from 14 residues. V shed 1 base and J shed 1 base, with 6 bases lying between them.

The V gene is TRBV28, the J gene TRBJ1-2, with a tentative D call TRBD1 (5 bases). The CDR3 is 13 residues long. With 3 bases removed from V and 4 bases from J, the gap between germline ends came to 9 bases. Germline V gene sequence: CDR1 MDHEN, CDR2 SYDVKM. The CDR3 region has the DNA TGTGCCAGCAGTTTGTCAGGGTCCTATGGCTACACCTTC. It translates to CASSLSGSYGYTF.

The chain combines TRBV6-2 or TRBV6-3 with TRBJ2-1; 10 nucleotides match TRBD2. V gave up 2 bases and J gave up 7 bases; unmatched junction bases: 14. The CDR3 loop spans 18 amino acids. Germline lookup yields CDR1 MNHEY and CDR2 SVGEGT. CDR3 sequence (DNA): TGTGCCAGCAGTTACCCCTCAGTAGCGGGGGGCCAGAGGAATGAGCAGTTCTTC. Translating gives CASSYPSVAGGQRNEQFF.